The clone carrying this TCR beta chain showed up just once. Germline-derived CDR1 and CDR2 are MNHEY and SVGAGI. The CDR3 is 15 residues long. V shed 0 bases and J shed 4 bases, with 12 bases lying between them. This sample is drawn from a study of cytomegalovirus exposure and HLA in healthy donors. In the PCR, 60 Vbeta and 13 Jbeta primers were used. The assay was immunoSEQ multiplex PCR, and TCRdb's table has in-frame clones only and misses some. Of about 95,000 clones in the sample, just over 70% were seen once. The chain uses TRBV6-5 and TRBJ1-1; no clear D gene. The receptor was derived from a man in his 60s in good health and CMV-seronegative. Material: PBMCs. DNA for the CDR3: TGTGCCAGCAGTTACTCGGTAATGGAGGGCACTGAAGCTTTCTTT. Protein product: CASSYSVMEGTEAFF.